This passage covers 23 T cell receptor beta chains from one sample sequenced in a study of Graves' ophthalmopathy and Graves' hyperthyroidism. CDR3 regions of TCR beta were amplified from RNA transcripts. Second-round multiplex PCR followed a first-round RT-PCR using HTBI primers. TCRdb reanalysed the multiplex PCR reads using MiXCR and keeps one entry per CDR3 protein. The sample gives under 350,000 distinct CDR3 sequences, under 20% of which show up once; around 12% is in the top ten. Sequenced input: peripheral blood. These receptor sequences come from an adult man with Graves' ophthalmopathy.

This clonotype was observed at least ten times. The V call is TRBV6-1, the J call TRBJ2-5, with a weak D call TRBD2 (5 bases). The CDR3 has 15 amino acids. The ends were cut back, 7 bases at V and 4 bases at J, with 19 bases in the middle. Germline CDR1 reads MNHNS; CDR2 reads SASEGT. CDR3 in amino acids: CASTLIGFRGETQYF. CDR3 nucleotides: TGTGCCAGCACCCTAATTGGTTTTCGGGGAGAGACCCAGTACTTC.

To note about this clonotype: Being one base from a much bigger clone, this may be a read error. The chain combines TRBV30 with TRBJ2-7; D is uncertain. CDR1 and CDR2 from the germline V gene are GTSNPN and SVGIG (reference sequence). The CDR3 has 10 residues. CDR3 protein: CGCLPHEQYF. The CDR3, as DNA: TGTGGCTGTCTACCCCACGAGCAGTACTTC.

At least ten counts were recorded for this clonotype. The V gene is TRBV12-3 or TRBV12-4, the J gene TRBJ2-5; 9 bases line up with TRBD1. The CDR3 loop spans 16 amino acids. V was clipped by 2 bases and J by 4 bases; unmatched bases: 8. In nucleotides, the CDR3 is TGTGCCAGCAGTTTACCCCGGGACAGGGCATCAGAGACCCAGTACTTC. Protein product: CASSLPRDRASETQYF.

This clonotype was recorded many times. The CDR3 DNA follows: TGTGCCAGCAGGACAGGGGGGTTTGGCGGGGAGCTGTTTTTT. This gives the protein CASRTGGFGGELFF. This chain links TRBV7-8 with TRBJ2-2; TRBD1 matches at 9 bases. Trimming removed 6 bases from V and 7 bases from J; junction bases left unmatched: 6. The germline gives CDR1 SGHVS, CDR2 FQNEAQ. The CDR3 contains 14 residues. Looking up the rest from reference TRBV7-8 and TRBJ2-2 gives the full variable domain: GAGVSQSPRYKVAKRGQDVALRCDPISGHVSLFWYQQALGQGPEFLTYFQNEAQLDKSGLPSDRFFAERPEGSVSTLKIQRTQQEDSAVYLCASRTGGFGGELFFGEGSRLTVL.

This clonotype was counted many times. The chain has TRBV10-3 and TRBJ2-2; TRBD1 matches 9 bases. The trim removed 10 bases at V and 1 base at J, leaving 7 bases unmatched. The CDR3 covers 15 residues. The V gene's germline CDR1 is ENHRY and CDR2 SYGVKD. CDR3 in DNA: TGTGCCACCCGGGACAGGGTAATGAACACCGGGGAGCTGTTTTTT. Its protein is CATRDRVMNTGELFF.

This clonotype appeared many times. The chain is built from TRBV3-1 and TRBJ1-6; TRBD1 agrees at 12 bases. The V and J ends lost 0 bases and 11 bases, in that order; junction bases with no gene match: 2. The CDR3 extends over 15 amino acids. The germline CDR1 and CDR2 sequences are LGHDT and YNNKEL (reference sequence). This chain's CDR3 is CASSQEGTGGPPLHF. The CDR3 DNA reads TGTGCCAGCAGCCAAGAGGGGACAGGGGGCCCACCCCTCCACTTT.

Notes on this clonotype: Just one base apart from a much larger clone, this may be a read error. The chain links TRBV7-8 to TRBJ1-1; D remains ambiguous. V was cut by 2 bases and J by 4 bases, with 5 bases left in between. The CDR3 has 12 residues. Per the germline V gene, CDR1 is SGHVS and CDR2 is FQNEAQ. CDR3 bases: TGTGCCAGCAGCTTAATCTCCACTGAAGCTTTCTTT. It yields the protein CASSLISTEAFF.

The CDR3 is CASSLEGGASNQPQHF. CDR3 DNA sequence: TGCGCCAGCAGCTTGGAGGGGGGCGCGAGCAATCAGCCCCAGCATTTT. The chain is built from TRBV5-1 and TRBJ1-5, with D maybe TRBD1 (6 bases). Looked up from germline, CDR1 is SGHRS and CDR2 is YFSETQ. V shed 0 bases and J shed 1 base, with 11 bases lying between them. This CDR3 comprises 16 residues.

The V gene is TRBV29-1, the J gene TRBJ1-1; 11 bases fit TRBD1. This CDR3 is built from 16 residues. Germline CDR1 is SQVTM and CDR2 is ANQGSEA. Unmatched junction bases numbered 13, after V lost 5 bases and J lost 5 bases. The DNA for the CDR3 is TGCAGCGTTACCGCCGCCGGGACAGGGGGGACGACTGAAGCTTTCTTT. As protein: CSVTAAGTGGTTEAFF.

There are many counts of this clonotype. Here the CDR3 DNA reads TGTGCCAGCAGCCCCGGGACAGGGAATAATTCACCCCTCCACTTT. Protein sequence: CASSPGTGNNSPLHF. This chain joins TRBV11-2 and TRBJ1-6; 9 bases are shared with TRBD1. Unmatched junction bases numbered 4, after V lost 5 bases and J lost 5 bases. The CDR3 spans 15 residues. The V gene's germline CDR1 is SGHAT and CDR2 FQNNGV.

This clonotype was recorded at least ten times. The gene calls are TRBV20-1 and TRBJ2-7; 10 bases are a match to TRBD2. Germline trimming cut 6 bases from V and 6 bases from J; bases unmatched to any gene: 17. Germline V gene data show CDR1 as DFQATT and CDR2 as SNEGSKA (reference sequence). The CDR3 length is 16 residues. CDR3 sequence: CSALGVKREGLGEQYF. CDR3 DNA: TGCAGTGCCCTGGGTGTAAAGCGGGAGGGCCTGGGCGAGCAGTACTTC.

Ten or more counts support this clonotype. The V gene is TRBV6-1, the J gene TRBJ1-1; no clear D gene. This CDR3 contains 11 residues. Germline CDR1 reads MNHNS; CDR2 reads SASEGT. V gave up 4 bases and J gave up 5 bases, with 5 bases separating them. The CDR3 region has the DNA TGTGCCAGCAGTGGCGTTACTGAAGCTTTCTTT. This sequence encodes CASSGVTEAFF.

This clonotype was recorded at least ten times. This chain joins TRBV4-3 and TRBJ2-7; D may be TRBD1 (5 bases). Germline lookup yields CDR1 LGHNA and CDR2 YSLEER. Trimming pared 0 bases from V and 6 bases from J, leaving 12 bases between. The CDR3 consists of 14 residues. CDR3 in DNA: TGCGCCAGCAGCCAAGATCAGGGCAGGGCCGAGCAGTACTTC. It translates to CASSQDQGRAEQYF.

Written as DNA, the CDR3 is TGTGCCAGCAGGGACGAAAGTGTGGCCCAGTACTTC. Translation: CASRDESVAQYF. The rearrangement links TRBV6-2 or TRBV6-3 to TRBJ2-5; unclear D gene. CDR1 and CDR2 from the germline V gene are MNHEY and SVGEGT. Trimming removed 6 bases from V and 9 bases from J, with 14 bases in between. CDR3 size: 12 residues.

This clonotype was counted at least ten times. The V call is TRBV19, the J call TRBJ1-2, with a weak D call TRBD1 (5 bases). CDR1 is LNHDA and CDR2 is SQIVND in the germline V gene (reference sequence). V lost 5 bases and J 4 bases, leaving 11 bases between the germline ends. CDR3 size: 13 residues. The CDR3 DNA follows: TGTGCCAGTAGTCAGGGAATTGCCTATGGCTACACCTTC. It is translated as CASSQGIAYGYTF. The variable domain in full, with the rest retrieved from reference TRBV19 and TRBJ1-2, is DGGITQSPKYLFRKEGQNVTLSCEQNLNHDAMYWYRQDPGQGLRLIYYSQIVNDFQKGDIAEGYSVSREKKESFPLTVTSAQKNPTAFYLCASSQGIAYGYTFGSGTRLTVV.

The chain couples TRBV7-3 to TRBJ2-7; the D gene is possibly TRBD2 (5 bases). Trimming took 4 bases from V and 3 from J, leaving 13 bases between them. Germline assignment: CDR1 SGHTA and CDR2 FQGTGA. The CDR3 spans 14 residues. The CDR3 sequence: CASSYGGGGYEQYF. Here the CDR3 DNA reads TGTGCCAGCAGCTACGGCGGAGGTGGCTACGAGCAGTACTTC. The full variable domain, completed using reference TRBV7-3 and TRBJ2-7, is GAGVSQTPSNKVTEKGKYVELRCDPISGHTALYWYRQSLGQGPEFLIYFQGTGAADDSGLPNDRFFAVRPEGSVSTLKIQRTERGDSAVYLCASSYGGGGYEQYFGPGTRLTVT.

Many counts were recorded for this clonotype. The chain carries TRBV12-3 or TRBV12-4 and TRBJ1-6; 8 nucleotides match TRBD1. The CDR3 loop spans 15 amino acids. V lost 7 bases and J lost 6; bases outside the gene matches: 8. The CDR3 bases are TGTGCCAGCACCGCGACCGGACAGGGTAATTCACCCCTCCACTTT. Translating it yields CASTATGQGNSPLHF.

This clonotype was found many times. This chain connects TRBV28 to TRBJ2-7; tentatively, D is TRBD1 (7 bases). The CDR3 totals 15 residues. In germline, CDR1 is MDHEN, CDR2 SYDVKM. Trimming pared 2 bases from V and 5 bases from J, leaving 16 bases between. The CDR3 coding sequence is TGTGCCAGCAGTTTACGAGCAGGGGGGAGGAACGAGCAGTACTTC. It yields the protein CASSLRAGGRNEQYF.

This clonotype appeared many times. V is TRBV6-1 and J is TRBJ1-2; 11 bases agree with TRBD1. There are 18 residues in the CDR3. V shed 2 bases, J shed 0 bases, and the junction held 8 bases outside the gene matches. Germline V gene data show CDR1 as MNHNS and CDR2 as SASEGT. CDR3 amino acids: CASSEYGTGGPSNYGYTF. DNA of the CDR3: TGTGCCAGCAGTGAATATGGGACAGGGGGACCTTCTAACTATGGCTACACCTTC.

This clonotype was seen at least ten times. The chain has TRBV4-3 and TRBJ2-6; a possible D gene is TRBD1 (6 bases). V was shortened by 6 bases and J by 3 bases, with 18 bases between the two germline ends. Germline CDR1 LGHNA, CDR2 YSLEER. The CDR3 sequence is 17 residues long. Written as DNA, the CDR3 is TGCGCCAGCAGGCTAGCCCTAGGGGGTGGTGGGGCCAACGTCCTGACTTTC. Protein product: CASRLALGGGGANVLTF.

This clonotype has ten or more counts. This sequence joins TRBV11-3 and TRBJ1-1; D gene unclear. Trimming stripped 3 bases from V and 1 base from J, with 9 bases between. The length of the CDR3 is 14 residues. Per germline, CDR1 SGHNT and CDR2 YENEEA. The CDR3 region is CASSFSFGNTEAFF. Written as DNA, the CDR3 is TGTGCCAGCAGCTTTTCCTTTGGGAACACTGAAGCTTTCTTT.

This clonotype was seen at least ten times. This chain uses TRBV7-8 with TRBJ2-7, with unresolved D. The CDR3 consists of 15 residues. The germline V gene has CDR1 SGHVS and CDR2 FQNEAQ. Deletions cut 5 bases from V and 6 bases from J, with 20 bases between. The CDR3 here is CASSTLRWQVSEQYF. CDR3 in DNA: TGTGCCAGCAGCACCCTCAGGTGGCAGGTCTCCGAGCAGTACTTC.

This clonotype was detected ten times or more. In DNA, the CDR3 is TGTGCCAGCAGCCTCGGGACGTATTGGTTGGGTCAGCCCCAGCATTTT. Protein: CASSLGTYWLGQPQHF. This chain joins TRBV11-2 and TRBJ1-5; the D gene is possibly TRBD1 (5 bases). CDR3 size: 16 residues. V was trimmed by 5 bases and J by 6 bases, leaving 20 bases between them. The germline V gene has CDR1 SGHAT and CDR2 FQNNGV.